This TCR beta chain comes out of a study of T-cell memory formation after mild COVID-19. Trimming cost V 2 bases and J 0 bases, with 6 bases left between them. The CDR3 length is 14 residues. Germline CDR1 and CDR2: SGHKS and YYEKEE (reference sequence). TCRdb reanalysed the 5' RACE reads using MiXCR and keeps one entry per CDR3 protein. The data contain 180,000 or so distinct CDR3 sequences, roughly 17% of them singletons. The sequenced sample was PBMCs or a T cell subset sorted from them (not recorded which). The V call is TRBV5-5, the J call TRBJ1-5; D gene uncertain. The clonotype comes from an adult woman who had mild COVID-19 (a few samples of this study predate the infection). Cell type and time point are not known. The CDR3 DNA sequence: TGTGCCAGCAGCTTAGAGGTTAGCAATCAGCCCCAGCATTTT. Protein: CASSLEVSNQPQHF. The complete variable domain, with remaining parts taken from reference TRBV5-5 and TRBJ1-5, reads DAGVTQSPTHLIKTRGQQVTLRCSPISGHKSVSWYQQVLGQGPQFIFQYYEKEERGRGNFPDRFSARQFPNYSSELNVNALLLGDSALYLCASSLEVSNQPQHFGDGTRLSIL.